The T cell receptor (beta chain) under discussion was sequenced for a study of tumor-infiltrating lymphocytes in localized non-small cell lung cancer. TCRdb's table, derived via immunoSEQ multiplex PCR, lists solely in-frame clones and lacks some. The sample lists roughly 11,000 clones; 84% were seen once. The CDR3 spans 15 residues. Trimming removed 5 bases from V and 5 bases from J, with 16 bases in between. Germline CDR1 reads LNHDA; CDR2 reads SQIVND (reference sequence). The TCR was taken from a human donor with non-small cell lung cancer. This rearrangement joins TRBV19 to TRBJ2-1, with TRBD1 as a possible D gene (6 bases). The sequenced sample was lung tumor tissue. The CDR3 region has the DNA TGTGCCAGTAGTCCCGAGGGGGACGGCAACAATGAGCAGTTCTTC. Amino acids: CASSPEGDGNNEQFF.